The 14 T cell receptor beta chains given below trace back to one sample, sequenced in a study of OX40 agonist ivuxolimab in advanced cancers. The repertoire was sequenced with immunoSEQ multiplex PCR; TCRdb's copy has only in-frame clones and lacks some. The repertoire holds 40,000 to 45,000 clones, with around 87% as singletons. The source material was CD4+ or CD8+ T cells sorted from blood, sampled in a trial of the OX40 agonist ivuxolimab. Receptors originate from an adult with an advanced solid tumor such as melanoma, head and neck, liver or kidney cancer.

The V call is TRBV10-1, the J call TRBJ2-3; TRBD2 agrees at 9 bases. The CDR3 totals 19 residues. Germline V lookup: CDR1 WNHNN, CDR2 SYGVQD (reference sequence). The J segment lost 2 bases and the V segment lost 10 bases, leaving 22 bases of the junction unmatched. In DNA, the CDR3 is TGCGCCACCCCCAAGGTGATAGCGGGGGCCGTGGGGTACACAGATACGCAGTATTTT. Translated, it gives CATPKVIAGAVGYTDTQYF.

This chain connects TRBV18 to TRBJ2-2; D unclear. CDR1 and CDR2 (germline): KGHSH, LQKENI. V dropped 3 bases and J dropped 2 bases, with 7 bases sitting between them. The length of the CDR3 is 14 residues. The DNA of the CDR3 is TGTGCCAGCTCACCGGGGTTTAACACCGGGGAGCTGTTTTTT. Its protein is CASSPGFNTGELFF.

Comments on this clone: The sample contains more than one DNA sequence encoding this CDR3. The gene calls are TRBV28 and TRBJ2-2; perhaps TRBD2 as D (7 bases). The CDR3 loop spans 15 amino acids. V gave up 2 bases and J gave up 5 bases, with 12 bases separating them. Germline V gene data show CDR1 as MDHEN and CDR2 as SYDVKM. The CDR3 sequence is CASSLGGRGTGELFF. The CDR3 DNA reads TGTGCCAGCAGTTTAGGGGGGAGGGGGACCGGGGAGCTGTTTTTT.

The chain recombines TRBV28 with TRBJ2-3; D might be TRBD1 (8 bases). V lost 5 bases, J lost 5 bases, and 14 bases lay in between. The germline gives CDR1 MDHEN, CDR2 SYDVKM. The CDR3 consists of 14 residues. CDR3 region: CASSLTGGGDTQYF. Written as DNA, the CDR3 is TGTGCCAGCAGTCTTACAGGGGGGGGAGATACGCAGTATTTT.

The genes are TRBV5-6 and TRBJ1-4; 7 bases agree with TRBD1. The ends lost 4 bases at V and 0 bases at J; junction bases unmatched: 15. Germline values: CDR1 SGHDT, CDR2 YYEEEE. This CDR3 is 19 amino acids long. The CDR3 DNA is TGTGCCAGCAGCCCACCCGGGACAGCGGAGTTAGCAACTAATGAAAAACTGTTTTTT. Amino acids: CASSPPGTAELATNEKLFF.

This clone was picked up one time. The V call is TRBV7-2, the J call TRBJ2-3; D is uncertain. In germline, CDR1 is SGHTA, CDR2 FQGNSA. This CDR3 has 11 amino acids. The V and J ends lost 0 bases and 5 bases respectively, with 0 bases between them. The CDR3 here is CASSLADTQYF. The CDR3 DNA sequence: TGTGCCAGCAGCTTAGCAGATACGCAGTATTTT.

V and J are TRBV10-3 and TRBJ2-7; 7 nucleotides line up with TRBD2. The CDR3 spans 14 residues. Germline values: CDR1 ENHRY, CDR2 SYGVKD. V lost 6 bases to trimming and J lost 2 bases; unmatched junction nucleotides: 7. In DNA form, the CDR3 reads TGTGCCATCAGCCCTACGGGGGGAACCTACGAGCAGTACTTC. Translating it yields CAISPTGGTYEQYF.

The CDR3 DNA sequence: TGTGCCAGCAGCTTGTCAACAGGGGGTTATGGCTACACCTTC. This encodes CASSLSTGGYGYTF. The chain carries TRBV7-8 and TRBJ1-2; TRBD1 agrees at 8 bases. V lost 3 bases and J lost 5; bases outside the gene matches: 5. Germline CDR1 SGHVS, CDR2 FQNEAQ. The CDR3 is 14 residues long.

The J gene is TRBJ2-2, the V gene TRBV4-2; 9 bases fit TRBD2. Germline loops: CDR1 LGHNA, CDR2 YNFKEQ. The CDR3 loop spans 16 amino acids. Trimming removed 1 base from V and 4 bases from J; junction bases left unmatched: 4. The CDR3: CASSQGSSGGTGELFF. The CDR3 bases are TGTGCCAGCAGCCAAGGTAGTAGCGGGGGCACCGGGGAGCTGTTTTTT.

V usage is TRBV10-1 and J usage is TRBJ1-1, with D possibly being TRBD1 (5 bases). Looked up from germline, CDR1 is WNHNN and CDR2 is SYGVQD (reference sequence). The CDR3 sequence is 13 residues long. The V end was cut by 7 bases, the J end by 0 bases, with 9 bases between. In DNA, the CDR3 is TGCGCCAGCAAGGGGACGATGAACACTGAAGCTTTCTTT. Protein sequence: CASKGTMNTEAFF.

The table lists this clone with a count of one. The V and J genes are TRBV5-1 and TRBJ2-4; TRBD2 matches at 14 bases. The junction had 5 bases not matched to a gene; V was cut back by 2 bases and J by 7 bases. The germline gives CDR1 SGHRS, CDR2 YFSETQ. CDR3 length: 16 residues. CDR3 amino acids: CASSFQTSGRANIQYF. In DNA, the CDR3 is TGCGCCAGCAGCTTCCAGACTAGCGGGAGGGCTAACATTCAGTACTTC.

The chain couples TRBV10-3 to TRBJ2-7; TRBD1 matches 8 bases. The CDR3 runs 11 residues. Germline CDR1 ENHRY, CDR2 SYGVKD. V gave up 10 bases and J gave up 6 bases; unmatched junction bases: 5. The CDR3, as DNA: TGTGCCACTAAGGACAGGGTCGAGCAGTACTTC. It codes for CATKDRVEQYF.

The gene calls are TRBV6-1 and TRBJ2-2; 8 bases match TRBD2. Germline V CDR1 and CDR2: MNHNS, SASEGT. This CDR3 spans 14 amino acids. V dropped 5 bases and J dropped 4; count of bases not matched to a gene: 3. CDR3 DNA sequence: TGTGCCAGCAGTTTAGCGGGAAGCACCGGGGAGCTGTTTTTT. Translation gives CASSLAGSTGELFF.

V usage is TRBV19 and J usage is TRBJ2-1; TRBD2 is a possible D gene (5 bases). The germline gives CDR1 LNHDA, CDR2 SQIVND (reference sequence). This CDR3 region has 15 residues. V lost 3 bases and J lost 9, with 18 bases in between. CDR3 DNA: TGTGCCAGTAGTATCCCCCTAGCTTTTGGCGGTGAGCAGTTCTTC. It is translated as CASSIPLAFGGEQFF.